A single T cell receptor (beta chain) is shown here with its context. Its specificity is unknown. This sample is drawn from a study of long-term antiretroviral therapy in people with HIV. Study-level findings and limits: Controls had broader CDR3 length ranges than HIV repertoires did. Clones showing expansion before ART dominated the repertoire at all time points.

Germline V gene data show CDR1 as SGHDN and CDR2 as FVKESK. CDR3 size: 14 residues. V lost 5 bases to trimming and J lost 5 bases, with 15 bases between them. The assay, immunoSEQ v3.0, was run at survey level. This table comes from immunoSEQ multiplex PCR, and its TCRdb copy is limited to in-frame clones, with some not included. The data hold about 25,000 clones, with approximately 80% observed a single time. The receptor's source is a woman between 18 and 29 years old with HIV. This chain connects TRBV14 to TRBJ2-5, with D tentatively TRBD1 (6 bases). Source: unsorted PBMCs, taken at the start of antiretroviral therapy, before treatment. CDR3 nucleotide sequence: TGTGCCAGCAGCGCACCCGGGCAGGGGGAGACCCAGTACTTC. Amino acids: CASSAPGQGETQYF.